Listed below are T cell receptor beta chains from one sample, sequenced in a study of shared clonotypes between healthy human individuals. Clones were sequenced by immunoSEQ multiplex PCR, and TCRdb holds only the in-frame ones, with some missing. The sample consists of around 2,000,000 clones, more than 85% of them appearing once. Sequencing was carried out using naive CD8+ T cells from PBMCs. All receptors come from a man aged 18 to 30 in good health. Some clones in this sample may be carry-over from other donors' samples. Each CDR3 is given with its conserved first and last residue. Fields, in order: J gene, V gene, D gene, clone size, CDR3 DNA, CDR3 protein. D genes are given only for firm matches. Only part of the rows carry a size: once, few, many, or a class if the clone is expanded.

TRBJ2-1 TRBV28 - - TGTGCCAGCAGTTTGCCGGGTCCCAATGAGCAGTTCTTC CASSLPGPNEQFF
TRBJ1-5 TRBV4-1 - - TGCGCCAGCAGCCAGAAGAGTAATCAGCCCCAGCATTTT CASSQKSNQPQHF
TRBJ2-7 TRBV28 - - TGTGCCATCCAGACAGGCGGAACCTACGAGCAGTACTTC CAIQTGGTYEQYF
TRBJ2-5 TRBV29-1 - once TGCAGCGCCACGCAAGAGACCCAGTACTTC CSATQETQYF
TRBJ2-7 TRBV19 TRBD2 - TGTGCCAGTAGTCCCGGACTAGCCCACGAGCAGTACTTC CASSPGLAHEQYF
TRBJ2-1 TRBV7-9 - - TGTGCCAGCAGCTTCGAAACCAATGAGCAGTTCTTC CASSFETNEQFF
TRBJ2-3 TRBV11-2 - - TGTGCCAGCAGGCATGAAGGGTCCCCCGCAGATACGCAGTATTTT CASRHEGSPADTQYF
TRBJ2-4 TRBV10-2 TRBD2 - TGCGCCAGCAGGCTGACTAGCGGGAGAGAAAACATTCAGTACTTC CASRLTSGRENIQYF
TRBJ2-2 TRBV28 - - TGTGCCAGCAGTCCTGACGGGGAGCTGTTTTTT CASSPDGELFF
TRBJ1-5 TRBV19 - - TGTGCCAGTAGTATGAGGGACAATCAGCCCCAGCATTTT CASSMRDNQPQHF
TRBJ2-1 TRBV4-2 TRBD1 - TGTGCCAGCAGCCCCTGGACAGGGGGCGCGTCCGCGGGGTTCTTC CASSPWTGGASAGFF
TRBJ2-2 TRBV7-9 - - TGTGCCAGCAGCCGGGGACAGAACACCGGGGAGCTGTTTTTT CASSRGQNTGELFF
TRBJ2-7 TRBV27 TRBD2 - TGTGCCAGCAGTTTATCGGGACTAGACGTAAAGTACTTC CASSLSGLDVKYF
TRBJ2-7 TRBV7-9 - - TGTGCCAGCAGCGGGTGGGGGGCCTCATCCTACGAGCAGTACTTC CASSGWGASSYEQYF
TRBJ1-2 TRBV9 - - TGTGCCAGCAGCGTAGCAGGCCGTACTAACTATGGCTACACCTTC CASSVAGRTNYGYTF
TRBJ1-1 TRBV5-1 TRBD1 - TGCGCCAGCAGCTGGTCTGGGGATCCAGGGACAGACACTGAAGCTTTCTTT CASSWSGDPGTDTEAFF
TRBJ1-5 TRBV27 TRBD1 - TGTGCCAGCAGTCCGGGGACAGATCGGGGGTTTAAGCCCCAGCATTTT CASSPGTDRGFKPQHF
TRBJ2-7 TRBV7-8 - - TGTGCCAGCAGCGTATTCGGTCGGACAGTTTCCTACGAGCAGTACTTC CASSVFGRTVSYEQYF
TRBJ2-2 TRBV7-8 - - TGTGCCAGCAGCCGGTCCGGGGAGCTGTTTTTT CASSRSGELFF
TRBJ2-7 TRBV30 - - TGTGCCTGGATCTCATCGGGGTCCCACGAGCAGTACTTC CAWISSGSHEQYF
TRBJ2-5 TRBV28 - - TGTGCCAGCAGTTCCCCTCCGGGAGAGACCCAGTACTTC CASSSPPGETQYF
TRBJ1-2 TRBV2 TRBD1 - TGTGCCATCGACAGGGGAGACGTATCCTTCTATGGCTACACCTTC CAIDRGDVSFYGYTF
TRBJ1-2 TRBV7-9 - - TGTGCCAGCAGCTTAGTTGGGGGTGACTATGGCTACACCTTC CASSLVGGDYGYTF
TRBJ2-7 TRBV2 - - TGTGCCAGCAGTGAAGCTAGCGCTACTACCTACGAGCAGTACTTC CASSEASATTYEQYF
TRBJ2-7 TRBV2 TRBD2 once TGTGCCAGCAGTGAAGGACTAGCGGGGTGGTACGAGCAGTACTTC CASSEGLAGWYEQYF
TRBJ2-1 TRBV7-2 - - TGTGCCAGCAGCCCACCTCTGGAGAATGAGCAGTTCTTC CASSPPLENEQFF
TRBJ1-1 TRBV9 TRBD1 few TGTGCCAGCAGCACAGGGGCAGGGACTGAAGCTTTCTTT CASSTGAGTEAFF
TRBJ2-2 TRBV9 TRBD1 - TGTGCCAGCAGCGCGCCTGGACAGGGGGCGGCCCCCGGGGAGCTGTTTTTT CASSAPGQGAAPGELFF
TRBJ2-2 TRBV11-2 - - TGTGCCAGCAGCTTAGTGAGCACCGGGGAGCTGTTTTTT CASSLVSTGELFF
TRBJ1-1 TRBV4-1 - - TGCGCCAGCGGCCCGCGACAGAGCAACACTGAAGCTTTCTTT CASGPRQSNTEAFF